Following are 29 T cell receptor beta chains from one sample sequenced in a study of response to subunit inactivated influenza vaccine. Using its own MiXCR run on the RT-PCR reads, TCRdb lists one record per CDR3 protein. This sample yields 430,000 or so distinct CDR3 sequences, of which 9.5% to 12% are seen a single time; about 12% belongs to the top ten. The material was PBMCs from blood, obtained about 40 days after vaccination. All receptors derive from a man aged 50 to 59 who received an inactivated influenza vaccine.

At least ten counts were recorded for this clonotype. V usage is TRBV6-4 and J usage is TRBJ2-3; 9 bases line up with TRBD1. V was clipped by 6 bases and J by 4 bases; unmatched bases: 11. Germline CDR1 is MRHNA and CDR2 is SNTAGT. The CDR3 length is 16 residues. Written as DNA, the CDR3 is TGTGCCAGCAGGCCAAATACAGGGGGCGCAGCAGATACGCAGTATTTT. Translated: CASRPNTGGAADTQYF.

This sequence joins TRBV6-5 and TRBJ1-2; no reliable D call. V lost 4 bases and J 2 bases, leaving 20 bases between the germline ends. Germline CDR1 is MNHEY and CDR2 is SVGAGI. The CDR3 runs 17 residues. In DNA, the CDR3 is TGTGCCAGCAGTTCCCTCACTTTCCCGAGGATAAACTATGGCTACACCTTC. This encodes CASSSLTFPRINYGYTF.

This clonotype was found a few times. This chain links TRBV10-3 with TRBJ2-1; possibly TRBD1 or TRBD2 for D (5 bases each). Deletions cut 4 bases from V and 0 bases from J, with 13 bases between. The germline CDR1 and CDR2 sequences are ENHRY and SYGVKD. The CDR3 sequence is 16 residues long. This CDR3 is CAISAGASSSYNEQFF. The CDR3 nucleotides read TGTGCCATCAGTGCCGGGGCCTCCTCCTCCTACAATGAGCAGTTCTTC.

This chain links TRBV20-1 with TRBJ2-7, with 9 nucleotides matching TRBD2. Germline CDR1 DFQATT, CDR2 SNEGSKA (reference sequence). This CDR3 has 14 amino acids. Germline trimming cut 5 bases from V and 2 bases from J; bases unmatched to any gene: 7. The DNA for the CDR3 is TGCAGTGCTCGGGCGGGAGGGAACACCTACGAGCAGTACTTC. Encoded protein: CSARAGGNTYEQYF.

The chain carries TRBV28 and TRBJ1-2; 8 positions agree with TRBD1. This CDR3 has 14 residues. Losses at the gene ends were 10 bases for V and 5 bases for J; bases not matched to a gene: 12. Germline V gene data show CDR1 as MDHEN and CDR2 as SYDVKM. The DNA of the CDR3 is TGTGCCATCAAACCCACCGGGACAGGATATGGCTACACCTTC. This sequence encodes CAIKPTGTGYGYTF.

The chain's CDR3 is CASSFFSGRSYNEQFF. The DNA of the CDR3 is TGTGCCAGCAGCTTTTTTAGCGGGAGGTCCTACAATGAGCAGTTCTTC. This chain uses TRBV7-6 with TRBJ2-1; 10 bases agree with TRBD2. The J segment lost 1 base and the V segment lost 3 bases, leaving 3 bases of the junction unmatched. The CDR3 is 16 residues long. Germline V gene data show CDR1 as SGHVS and CDR2 as FNYEAQ.

The CDR3 loop is CASSRMGREPQHF. DNA of the CDR3: TGTGCCAGCAGCCGAATGGGGCGGGAGCCCCAGCATTTT. The V call is TRBV6-6, the J call TRBJ1-5; D is possibly TRBD1 (5 bases). This CDR3 comprises 13 residues. Trimming left V 6 bases short and J 8 bases short, with 14 bases between. Germline V gene data show CDR1 as MNHNY and CDR2 as SVGAGI (reference sequence).

Here the CDR3 reads CASMTDGGASDTQYF. CDR3 DNA sequence: TGTGCCAGCATGACGGACGGGGGGGCCTCAGATACGCAGTATTTT. The V gene is TRBV2, the J gene TRBJ2-3; 8 bases match TRBD2. This CDR3 spans 15 amino acids. Germline lookup yields CDR1 SNHLY and CDR2 FYNNEI. V trimming: 7 bases; J trimming: 4 bases; junction bases outside the gene matches: 10.

This clonotype appeared a few times. This chain uses TRBV5-1 with TRBJ2-3; TRBD2 matches at 7 bases. The CDR3 runs to 14 residues. The junction had 6 bases not matched to a gene; V was cut back by 3 bases and J by 5 bases. CDR1 and CDR2 (germline): SGHRS, YFSETQ. The CDR3 DNA sequence: TGCGCCAGCAGCTGGGGGGGAGTAGAAGATACGCAGTATTTT. It translates to CASSWGGVEDTQYF.

The chain is built from TRBV7-9 and TRBJ2-6; a possible D gene is TRBD1 (6 bases). This CDR3 region has 15 residues. Trimming removed 6 bases at V and 1 base at J, with 10 bases between. Looked up from germline, CDR1 is SEHNR and CDR2 is FQNEAQ (reference sequence). CDR3 in DNA: TGTGCCAGCAGGGAAGGGGGTTCTGGGGCCAACGTCCTGACTTTC. Amino acid sequence: CASREGGSGANVLTF.

This clonotype was observed a handful of times. The CDR3 protein is CASSLFRLVQETQYF. CDR3 bases: TGTGCCAGCAGCTTATTCCGACTTGTCCAAGAGACCCAGTACTTC. The V and J genes are TRBV5-5 and TRBJ2-5; D is unclear. The CDR3 loop spans 15 amino acids. Germline V gene lookup returns CDR1 SGHKS and CDR2 YYEKEE (reference sequence). V was clipped by 2 bases and J by 1 base, with 12 bases between them.

The J gene is TRBJ2-2, the V gene TRBV7-2; D is unclear. This CDR3 region has 13 residues. The ends were cut back, 2 bases at V and 9 bases at J, with 10 bases in the middle. From germline, CDR1 is SGHTA and CDR2 FQGNSA. For the CDR3, the DNA is TGTGCCAGCAGCTTACAGGCCCCCAGGGAGCTGTTTTTT. It encodes CASSLQAPRELFF.

This clonotype was found a few times. The rearrangement links TRBV5-1 to TRBJ1-2; D is uncertain. Germline V gene lookup returns CDR1 SGHRS and CDR2 YFSETQ. The V gene lost 3 bases and the J gene lost 4 bases, with 16 bases spanning the gap. The CDR3 runs 15 residues. The CDR3 spells CASSSDIGGSYGYTF. CDR3 sequence (DNA): TGCGCCAGCAGCTCCGATATTGGAGGGAGCTATGGCTACACCTTC.

The sample holds a few counts of this clonotype. The J gene is TRBJ2-5, the V gene TRBV25-1; D perhaps matches TRBD2 (5 bases). CDR1 is MGHDK, CDR2 SYGVNS, per germline. V lost 6 bases and J lost 3, with 5 bases in between. This CDR3 spans 11 amino acids. CDR3 nucleotide sequence: TGTGCCAGCAGCGGGGAAGAGACCCAGTACTTC. Translated: CASSGEETQYF.

The chain links TRBV2 to TRBJ1-3; TRBD1 is a possible D gene (5 bases). The CDR3 has 14 amino acids. V was pared by 4 bases and J by 9 bases, with 16 bases between. Per germline, CDR1 SNHLY and CDR2 FYNNEI. CDR3 region: CASSVYGTSGTIYF. CDR3 nucleotides: TGTGCCAGCAGTGTATATGGGACCAGTGGCACCATATATTTT.

This clonotype has at least ten counts. The chain combines TRBV27 with TRBJ1-3, with a possible D match to TRBD1 (5 bases). This CDR3 spans 14 amino acids. With 6 bases removed from V and 0 bases from J, the gap between germline ends came to 9 bases. Germline values: CDR1 MNHEY, CDR2 SMNVEV (reference sequence). CDR3 amino acids: CASRGGFSGNTIYF. DNA of the CDR3: TGTGCCAGCAGGGGGGGGTTCTCTGGAAACACCATATATTTT.

The chain recombines TRBV29-1 with TRBJ1-5; possibly TRBD1 for D (5 bases). Germline CDR1 SQVTM, CDR2 ANQGSEA. The CDR3 is 13 amino acids. Trimming removed 4 bases at V and 4 bases at J, with 11 bases between. The CDR3 loop is CSVAQGLNQPQHF. The CDR3 DNA sequence: TGCAGCGTTGCGCAGGGACTTAATCAGCCCCAGCATTTT. Full variable domain (rest looked up from reference TRBV29-1 and TRBJ1-5): SAVISQKPSRDICQRGTSLTIQCQVDSQVTMMFWYRQQPGQSLTLIATANQGSEATYESGFVIDKFPISRPNLTFSTLTVSNMSPEDSSIYLCSVAQGLNQPQHFGDGTRLSIL.

This clonotype was detected many times. This chain uses TRBV7-2 with TRBJ2-3; 9 bases line up with TRBD2. The germline CDR1 and CDR2 sequences are SGHTA and FQGNSA. This CDR3 is 15 amino acids long. J was trimmed by 0 bases and V by 6 bases; bases with no gene match: 4. The CDR3: CASSPSGASTDTQYF. CDR3 DNA: TGTGCCAGCAGTCCTAGCGGGGCGAGCACAGATACGCAGTATTTT.

This clonotype has at least ten counts. The chain employs TRBV29-1 and TRBJ1-2; D is undetermined. This CDR3 spans 12 amino acids. V was shortened by 7 bases and J by 12 bases, with 21 bases between the two germline ends. In germline, CDR1 is SQVTM, CDR2 ANQGSEA. The CDR3 nucleotides read TGCAGCGCCCGCCGGGCCACCTCCCATGACACCTTC. It yields the protein CSARRATSHDTF.

This chain links TRBV10-3 with TRBJ2-2, with 7 bases lining up with TRBD2. Germline-derived CDR1 and CDR2 are ENHRY and SYGVKD. The CDR3 covers 13 residues. V gave up 8 bases and J gave up 5 bases; unmatched junction bases: 5. The CDR3 sequence: CAIWAGGTGELFF. For the CDR3, the DNA is TGTGCCATCTGGGCCGGGGGGACCGGGGAGCTGTTTTTT.

V is TRBV4-2 and J is TRBJ2-2; TRBD2 aligns across 8 bases. Per the germline V gene, CDR1 is LGHNA and CDR2 is YNFKEQ. The CDR3 is 16 residues long. The V segment lost 0 bases and the J segment 6 bases; nucleotides outside the gene matches: 6. The CDR3 bases are TGTGCCAGCAGCCAAGAGAGACTAGCGAAGGCCGGGGAGCTGTTTTTT. Translated: CASSQERLAKAGELFF.

The gene calls are TRBV6-2 or TRBV6-3 and TRBJ2-7; D is possibly TRBD2 (6 bases). The ends were cut back, 5 bases at V and 9 bases at J, with 23 bases in the middle. This CDR3 is 15 amino acids long. Germline V gene data show CDR1 as MNHEY and CDR2 as SVGEGT. The CDR3 DNA follows: TGTGCCAGCAGTGGAGGGCAGTCTGCGCTCCGCCGGCAGTACTTC. It specifies CASSGGQSALRRQYF.

This clonotype was seen only a few times. This chain joins TRBV4-3 and TRBJ1-5; unclear D gene. In germline, CDR1 is LGHNA, CDR2 YSLEER. The CDR3 runs to 18 residues. V lost 0 bases and J lost 1, with 16 bases in between. CDR3 coding DNA: TGCGCCAGCAGCCAAGATTGGATCGGCGCGGGGAGCAATCAGCCCCAGCATTTT. This codes for CASSQDWIGAGSNQPQHF.

The rearrangement joins TRBV9 to TRBJ1-2, with a possible D match to TRBD1 (5 bases). The CDR3 consists of 17 residues. The V end lost 1 base, the J end lost 5 bases, and 21 bases lay between the germline ends. Germline V gene lookup returns CDR1 SGDLS and CDR2 YYNGEE. The CDR3: CASSVPDAGTVDYGYTF. The CDR3 DNA reads TGTGCCAGCAGCGTACCTGACGCCGGGACGGTGGATTATGGCTACACCTTC. Complete variable domain (other parts from reference TRBV9 and TRBJ1-2): DSGVTQTPKHLITATGQRVTLRCSPRSGDLSVYWYQQSLDQGLQFLIQYYNGEERAKGNILERFSAQQFPDLHSELNLSSLELGDSALYFCASSVPDAGTVDYGYTFGSGTRLTVV.

In its sample, this clonotype was seen a few times. The rearrangement joins TRBV29-1 to TRBJ1-2; possibly TRBD1 for D (5 bases). CDR1 SQVTM and CDR2 ANQGSEA come from the germline V gene. The CDR3 sequence is 13 residues long. Trimming shortened V by 0 bases and J by 4 bases, and 9 bases separated the two germline ends. CDR3 coding DNA: TGCAGCGTTGAAGAAGGGGCGACCTATGGCTACACCTTC. This encodes CSVEEGATYGYTF.

This clonotype was observed at least ten times. The chain couples TRBV29-1 to TRBJ2-2, with 12 bases aligning to TRBD2. Per germline, CDR1 SQVTM and CDR2 ANQGSEA. The junction had 5 bases not matched to a gene; V was cut back by 6 bases and J by 0 bases. The CDR3 has 16 amino acids. The CDR3 region has the DNA TGCAGCGTGCAACTAGCGGGAGGCGCGAACACCGGGGAGCTGTTTTTT. This translates into CSVQLAGGANTGELFF.

This clonotype was seen repeatedly, ten times or more. The chain couples TRBV4-3 to TRBJ2-2; no firm D call. This CDR3 spans 14 amino acids. V lost 1 base and J 1 base, leaving 4 bases between the germline ends. Germline CDR1 LGHNA, CDR2 YSLEER. The CDR3 coding sequence is TGCGCCAGCAGCCAAGGACAGAACACCGGGGAGCTGTTTTTT. Amino acid sequence: CASSQGQNTGELFF.

V is TRBV12-3 or TRBV12-4 and J is TRBJ2-7; D is perhaps TRBD1 (5 bases). This CDR3 spans 13 amino acids. Trimming removed 8 bases at V and 6 bases at J, with 17 bases between. CDR3 sequence reads: CASGKGPPGEQYF. The CDR3 coding sequence is TGTGCCAGCGGGAAGGGGCCGCCGGGCGAGCAGTACTTC.

This clonotype was seen only a few times. The rearrangement uses TRBV5-1 and TRBJ2-6; 8 positions agree with TRBD1. CDR3 length: 16 residues. The germline V gene has CDR1 SGHRS and CDR2 YFSETQ. Losses at the gene ends were 4 bases for V and 0 bases for J; bases not matched to a gene: 3. In DNA, the CDR3 is TGCGCCAGCAGCGCTGGACAGGGCTCTGGGGCCAACGTCCTGACTTTC. As protein: CASSAGQGSGANVLTF.